Each of the 32 T cell receptor beta chains below was sequenced from the same sample in a study of cytomegalovirus exposure and HLA in healthy donors. The PCR was carried out with 60 Vbeta primers and 13 Jbeta primers. Method: immunoSEQ multiplex PCR; TCRdb's copy keeps in-frame clones and lacks some. This table has 200,000 to 250,000 clones, less than 80% appearing once. Input material: PBMCs. Receptors were obtained from a girl aged 2-10 years in good health and CMV-seronegative.

This clone showed up just a few times. The gene calls are TRBV19 and TRBJ1-1; 8 positions match TRBD1. Germline V lookup: CDR1 LNHDA, CDR2 SQIVND (reference sequence). V was clipped by 6 bases and J by 6 bases; unmatched bases: 12. CDR3 length: 15 residues. This CDR3 reads CASRIIQGARPEAFF. The CDR3 nucleotides read TGTGCCAGTAGGATTATCCAGGGGGCCCGTCCTGAAGCTTTCTTT.

The chain carries TRBV5-4 and TRBJ2-2, with 7 nucleotides matching TRBD1. The CDR3 runs 13 residues. Looked up from germline, CDR1 is SGHNT and CDR2 is YYREEE (reference sequence). The junction had 3 bases not matched to a gene; V was cut back by 4 bases and J by 6 bases. The CDR3 nucleotides read TGTGCCAGCAGCACCAGGGGGTCCGGGGAGCTGTTTTTT. Protein: CASSTRGSGELFF.

This clone showed up just a few times. The V and J genes are TRBV6-1 and TRBJ2-1; 11 bases map to TRBD2. The CDR3 has 13 residues. Germline-derived CDR1 and CDR2 are MNHNS and SASEGT. V shed 2 bases, J shed 10 bases, and the junction held 1 base outside the gene matches. The CDR3 DNA sequence: TGTGCCAGCAGTGAAAGGACTAGCGGGGAGCAGTTCTTC. Its translation: CASSERTSGEQFF.

The chain links TRBV6-5 to TRBJ2-2, with 9 bases fitting TRBD2. Trimming at V came to 7 bases and at J to 6 bases, leaving 0 bases not matched to a gene. Germline V gene data show CDR1 as MNHEY and CDR2 as SVGAGI. The CDR3 is made up of 12 amino acids. The CDR3 reads CASKRGAGELFF. CDR3 in DNA: TGTGCCAGCAAGCGGGGGGCCGGGGAGCTGTTTTTT.

This clone occurred a few times. The chain combines TRBV30 with TRBJ1-2, with D possibly being TRBD1 (5 bases). Deletions cut 0 bases from V and 8 bases from J, with 13 bases between. Germline V gene sequence: CDR1 GTSNPN, CDR2 SVGIG (reference sequence). This CDR3 spans 13 amino acids. CDR3 amino acids: CAWSVPLGGGYTF. The CDR3 DNA reads as TGTGCCTGGAGTGTACCTCTCGGGGGGGGCTACACCTTC.

This rearrangement joins TRBV5-4 to TRBJ2-1; tentative D call: TRBD2 (6 bases). The V end lost 4 bases, the J end lost 7 bases, and 21 bases lay between the germline ends. The CDR3 covers 16 residues. The V gene's germline CDR1 is SGHNT and CDR2 YYREEE (reference sequence). The CDR3 loop reads CASSLVRGIGSNEQFF. Here the CDR3 DNA reads TGTGCCAGCAGCCTGGTTCGGGGGATTGGGTCGAATGAGCAGTTCTTC.

This clone was observed a few times. The genes are TRBV10-3 and TRBJ2-1, with TRBD1 matching 9 bases. Germline values: CDR1 ENHRY, CDR2 SYGVKD. The V and J ends lost 10 bases and 3 bases, in that order; junction bases with no gene match: 4. The CDR3 contains 13 residues. This CDR3 is CATEDRGYNEQFF. The CDR3 region has the DNA TGTGCCACCGAGGACAGGGGCTACAATGAGCAGTTCTTC.

The chain is built from TRBV5-6 and TRBJ2-7; 11 nucleotides match TRBD2. Trimming at V came to 1 base and at J to 5 bases, leaving 11 bases not matched to a gene. Germline-derived CDR1 and CDR2 are SGHDT and YYEEEE. The CDR3 is made up of 17 amino acids. The CDR3 sequence is CASSLLGSGRADDEQYF. CDR3 sequence (DNA): TGTGCCAGCAGCTTGCTAGGTAGCGGGAGGGCCGACGACGAGCAGTACTTC.

This clone showed up just once. V gene TRBV2 combines with J gene TRBJ2-1; TRBD2 matches at 11 bases. Germline CDR1 SNHLY, CDR2 FYNNEI. V was clipped by 6 bases and J by 8 bases; unmatched bases: 3. This CDR3 is 13 amino acids long. The CDR3 protein is CASREGLADEQFF. In nucleotides, the CDR3 is TGTGCCAGCAGGGAGGGACTAGCGGATGAGCAGTTCTTC.

V usage is TRBV7-2 and J usage is TRBJ2-5; TRBD2 is a possible D gene (5 bases). The CDR3 covers 13 residues. Between the trimmed V and J ends, which lost 5 bases and 4 bases, there was a span of 11 bases. CDR1 and CDR2 (germline): SGHTA, FQGNSA. The CDR3 sequence is CASSRSAGETQYF. In DNA, the CDR3 is TGTGCCAGCAGCCGTAGCGCTGGAGAGACCCAGTACTTC. The full variable domain, in which reference TRBV7-2 and TRBJ2-5 provide the parts outside the CDR3, is GAGVSQSPSNKVTEKGKDVELRCDPISGHTALYWYRQSLGQGLEFLIYFQGNSAPDKSGLPSDRFSAERTGGSVSTLTIQRTQQEDSAVYLCASSRSAGETQYFGPGTRLLVL.

The chain is built from TRBV13 and TRBJ1-4; 10 bases align to TRBD1. This CDR3 contains 15 residues. J gave up 8 bases and V 0 bases, and 3 bases lay outside the gene matches. Looked up from germline, CDR1 is PRHDT and CDR2 is FYEKMQ (reference sequence). CDR3 DNA: TGTGCCAGCAGCTTAGGCGGGACAGGGGACGAAAAACTGTTTTTT. Translating gives CASSLGGTGDEKLFF.

The rearrangement uses TRBV2 and TRBJ2-5; 9 positions match TRBD2. Germline assignment: CDR1 SNHLY and CDR2 FYNNEI. Trimming cost V 10 bases and J 5 bases; bases outside gene matches: 11. CDR3 length: 14 residues. CDR3 nucleotides: TGTGCCATTTTAGCGGGAGACTTATTGGAGACCCAGTACTTC. This codes for CAILAGDLLETQYF.

The chain uses TRBV19 and TRBJ1-6, with D perhaps TRBD1 (6 bases). Germline V lookup: CDR1 LNHDA, CDR2 SQIVND (reference sequence). The CDR3 contains 16 residues. V dropped 4 bases and J dropped 9 bases, with 19 bases sitting between them. In DNA form, the CDR3 reads TGTGCCAGTAGTAGAGAGTCGGGGGGCGACCCTTCACCCCTCCACTTT. Translating it yields CASSRESGGDPSPLHF.

The chain couples TRBV30 to TRBJ2-5, with TRBD2 matching 7 bases. The CDR3 is made up of 13 amino acids. Losses at the gene ends were 3 bases for V and 4 bases for J; bases not matched to a gene: 5. Germline-derived CDR1 and CDR2 are GTSNPN and SVGIG (reference sequence). This chain's CDR3 is CAWSGLVGETQYF. The CDR3 region has the DNA TGTGCCTGGAGCGGACTAGTCGGAGAGACCCAGTACTTC.

V gene TRBV15 combines with J gene TRBJ1-6; 9 nucleotides line up with TRBD1. There are 14 residues in the CDR3. V was pared by 1 base and J by 9 bases, with 1 base of the junction left unmatched. Germline assignment: CDR1 LNHNV and CDR2 YYDKDF (reference sequence). The CDR3 coding sequence is TGTGCCACCAGCAGAGGGGACAGGGCTTCACCCCTCCACTTT. It specifies CATSRGDRASPLHF. Filled out from reference TRBV15 and TRBJ1-6, the complete variable domain reads DAMVIQNPRYQVTQFGKPVTLSCSQTLNHNVMYWYQQKSSQAPKLLFHYYDKDFNNEADTPDNFQSRRPNTSFCFLDIRSPGLGDTAMYLCATSRGDRASPLHFGNGTRLTVT.

This sequence joins TRBV7-2 and TRBJ2-2; 14 bases map to TRBD2. V was clipped by 7 bases and J by 3 bases; unmatched bases: 7. Germline V gene sequence: CDR1 SGHTA, CDR2 FQGNSA. The CDR3 has 17 residues. The CDR3 DNA reads as TGTGCCAGCAACTTCCGGACTAGCGGGGGGTACACCGGGGAGCTGTTTTTT. It encodes CASNFRTSGGYTGELFF.

The gene calls are TRBV7-2 and TRBJ2-1, with 10 bases aligning to TRBD2. The J segment lost 10 bases and the V segment lost 5 bases, leaving 14 bases of the junction unmatched. Germline V gene lookup returns CDR1 SGHTA and CDR2 FQGNSA. This CDR3 has 16 amino acids. CDR3 coding DNA: TGTGCCAGCAGCCCCGTTCCTCCGGGACTAGCGTACGAGCAGTTCTTC. This gives the protein CASSPVPPGLAYEQFF.

This clone was detected once. The chain is built from TRBV5-1 and TRBJ2-1; D is ambiguous. Trimming left V 4 bases short and J 4 bases short, with 3 bases between. The germline CDR1 and CDR2 sequences are SGHRS and YFSETQ. This CDR3 is 11 amino acids long. CDR3 amino acids: CASSEYNEQFF. In nucleotides, the CDR3 is TGCGCCAGCAGCGAGTACAATGAGCAGTTCTTC.

The chain links TRBV7-6 to TRBJ2-3; D is unresolved. Germline CDR1 is SGHVS and CDR2 is FNYEAQ. V lost 1 base and J lost 2, with 19 bases in between. The CDR3 runs 18 residues. CDR3 nucleotide sequence: TGTGCCAGCAGCTTAGGACTCAAGAAACCACCAAACACAGATACGCAGTATTTT. Translated: CASSLGLKKPPNTDTQYF.

The chain has TRBV21-1 and TRBJ1-5; TRBD1 is taken as the D call from the table, unchecked against the DNA. TRBV21-1 has pseudogene status. The CDR3 has 8 amino acids. The CDR3 DNA reads as TGTGCCAGCAGGGCCTTGCATTTT. Translated: CASRALHF.

The CDR3 sequence: CAWNRQALANYGYTF. The DNA of the CDR3 is TGTGCCTGGAATCGGCAGGCCCTCGCTAACTATGGCTACACCTTC. The chain links TRBV30 to TRBJ1-2, with D uncertain. CDR3 length equals 15 residues. CDR1 is GTSNPN, CDR2 SVGIG, per germline (reference sequence). V lost 4 bases and J 0 bases, leaving 15 bases between the germline ends.

The table lists this clone with a few counts. The CDR3 nucleotides read TGTGCCAGCAGTCCGGTAGCGGGAGTGGCCGGGGAGCTGTTTTTT. Translated, it gives CASSPVAGVAGELFF. The chain joins TRBV6-4 to TRBJ2-2; 9 bases are shared with TRBD2. Unmatched junction bases numbered 7, after V lost 5 bases and J lost 6 bases. The CDR3 has 15 amino acids. Germline lookup yields CDR1 MRHNA and CDR2 SNTAGT.

As regards this clone: Compared with germline, one end of the junction differs, possibly owing to a read error. The J gene is TRBJ2-7, the V gene TRBV5-1, with unresolved D. This CDR3 comprises 11 residues. The V gene's germline CDR1 is SGHRS and CDR2 YFSETQ. CDR3 nucleotides: TGCGCCAGCAGCTTGGACTCCTTAAGATTCTTC. Protein sequence: CASSLDSLRFF.

The chain recombines TRBV5-1 with TRBJ1-5; 7 nucleotides match TRBD1. Per germline, CDR1 SGHRS and CDR2 YFSETQ. This CDR3 is 14 amino acids long. V shed 2 bases and J 5 bases; nucleotides not matched to a gene: 4. CDR3 in amino acids: CASSFRQGDQPQHF. The CDR3 nucleotides are TGCGCCAGCAGCTTCCGACAGGGAGATCAGCCCCAGCATTTT.

The rearrangement links TRBV11-2 to TRBJ2-7, with D hard to call. Per germline, CDR1 SGHAT and CDR2 FQNNGV. The CDR3 runs to 13 residues. The V end lost 4 bases, the J end lost 6 bases, and 13 bases lay between the germline ends. CDR3 protein: CASSSPLVIEQYF. The CDR3 DNA reads as TGTGCCAGCAGCTCCCCCCTTGTAATCGAGCAGTACTTC.

This sequence joins TRBV25-1 and TRBJ2-7; D perhaps matches TRBD1 (5 bases). In germline, CDR1 is MGHDK, CDR2 SYGVNS. The V and J ends lost 7 bases and 2 bases respectively, with 15 bases between them. The CDR3 totals 14 residues. CDR3: CASTPVGPAYEQYF. The CDR3, as DNA: TGTGCCAGCACCCCGGTGGGGCCAGCCTACGAGCAGTACTTC.

The chain couples TRBV29-1 to TRBJ2-1, with TRBD1 matching 7 bases. Germline V CDR1 and CDR2: SQVTM, ANQGSEA. The CDR3 is 11 residues long. The junction had 4 bases not matched to a gene; V was cut back by 6 bases and J by 8 bases. CDR3 sequence reads: CSVKTGDEQFF. DNA of the CDR3: TGCAGCGTAAAAACAGGGGATGAGCAGTTCTTC.

Only a few counts were recorded for this clone. The genes are TRBV9 and TRBJ2-2; TRBD2 might be the D (5 bases). V shed 0 bases and J shed 6 bases, with 15 bases lying between them. This CDR3 is built from 16 residues. Germline CDR1 and CDR2: SGDLS and YYNGEE. CDR3 DNA: TGTGCCAGCAGCGTAGTTTCAACGTTGAGGGCCGGGGAGCTGTTTTTT. Residues: CASSVVSTLRAGELFF.

The chain links TRBV30 to TRBJ1-1, with 9 positions matching TRBD1. This CDR3 comprises 16 residues. Unmatched junction bases numbered 8, after V lost 3 bases and J lost 0 bases. Germline V gene sequence: CDR1 GTSNPN, CDR2 SVGIG (reference sequence). The CDR3 loop is CAWSPGTGIMNTEAFF. DNA of the CDR3: TGTGCCTGGAGCCCCGGGACAGGGATAATGAACACTGAAGCTTTCTTT.

The chain combines TRBV7-9 with TRBJ2-4; weak D call: TRBD2 (5 bases). The CDR3 loop spans 13 amino acids. Germline CDR1 SEHNR, CDR2 FQNEAQ (reference sequence). The CDR3 sequence: CSAGIEVKNIQYF. CDR3 coding DNA: TGTTCCGCGGGCATAGAGGTCAAAAACATTCAGTACTTC.

The gene calls are TRBV5-1 and TRBJ1-6; 8 bases are a match to TRBD1. Unmatched junction bases numbered 9, after V lost 4 bases and J lost 0 bases. The CDR3 length is 18 residues. Germline CDR1 is SGHRS and CDR2 is YFSETQ. CDR3 sequence: CASSPGDRPSSYNSPLHF. The CDR3 DNA follows: TGCGCCAGCAGCCCCGGGGACAGGCCAAGCTCCTATAATTCACCCCTCCACTTT. The complete variable domain, with remaining parts taken from reference TRBV5-1 and TRBJ1-6, reads KAGVTQTPRYLIKTRGQQVTLSCSPISGHRSVSWYQQTPGQGLQFLFEYFSETQRNKGNFPGRFSGRQFSNSRSEMNVSTLELGDSALYLCASSPGDRPSSYNSPLHFGNGTRLTVT.

The chain combines TRBV20-1 with TRBJ2-7; TRBD1 might be the D (6 bases). The ends were cut back, 3 bases at V and 5 bases at J, with 8 bases in the middle. Germline CDR1 DFQATT, CDR2 SNEGSKA (reference sequence). This CDR3 spans 11 amino acids. The CDR3 here is CSARRDNEQYF. In DNA form, the CDR3 reads TGCAGTGCTAGGAGGGACAACGAGCAGTACTTC.